This T cell receptor beta chain derives from a study of blood T cells in healthy people across ages. Study results and limitations: When set beside aged donors, long-lived donors presented more naive CD4+ cells and higher diversity. Roughly linearly, TCR beta diversity per million T cells fell as age increased.

Each individual donor underwent a draw of ten milliliters of peripheral blood. Regarding this clonotype: Its antigen is not known.

A second PCR, run for about 7 to 11 cycles, used a sample-barcoded 5' primer plus a J-beta primer mix. A template-switch adaptor with 12 random nucleotides tagged each cDNA molecule. A single record per CDR3 protein comes from TCRdb applying MiXCR to the 5' RACE reads. The sample has about 1.4 million distinct CDR3 sequences, almost 60% seen once. Germline CDR1 is PRHDT and CDR2 is FYEKMQ (reference sequence). The CDR3 extends over 14 amino acids. Trimming removed 4 bases from V and 6 bases from J, with 13 bases in between. The sample comprised blood. The sequence derives from a man between 18 and 35 years old in good health. The chain combines TRBV13 with TRBJ2-1; weak D call: TRBD1 (6 bases). The CDR3 region is CASSSPSRGNEQFF. Here the CDR3 DNA reads TGTGCCAGCAGCTCTCCGTCCAGGGGCAATGAGCAGTTCTTC.